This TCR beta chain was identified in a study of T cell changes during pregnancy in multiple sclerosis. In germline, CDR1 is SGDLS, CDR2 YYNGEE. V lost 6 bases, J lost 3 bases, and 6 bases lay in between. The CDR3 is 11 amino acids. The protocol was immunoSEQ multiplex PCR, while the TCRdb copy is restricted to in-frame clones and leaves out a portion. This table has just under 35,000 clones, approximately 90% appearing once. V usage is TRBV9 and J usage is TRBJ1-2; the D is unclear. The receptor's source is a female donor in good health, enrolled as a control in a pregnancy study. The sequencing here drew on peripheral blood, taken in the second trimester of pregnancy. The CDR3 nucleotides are TGTGCCAGCAATTCAGACTATGGCTACACCTTC. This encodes CASNSDYGYTF.